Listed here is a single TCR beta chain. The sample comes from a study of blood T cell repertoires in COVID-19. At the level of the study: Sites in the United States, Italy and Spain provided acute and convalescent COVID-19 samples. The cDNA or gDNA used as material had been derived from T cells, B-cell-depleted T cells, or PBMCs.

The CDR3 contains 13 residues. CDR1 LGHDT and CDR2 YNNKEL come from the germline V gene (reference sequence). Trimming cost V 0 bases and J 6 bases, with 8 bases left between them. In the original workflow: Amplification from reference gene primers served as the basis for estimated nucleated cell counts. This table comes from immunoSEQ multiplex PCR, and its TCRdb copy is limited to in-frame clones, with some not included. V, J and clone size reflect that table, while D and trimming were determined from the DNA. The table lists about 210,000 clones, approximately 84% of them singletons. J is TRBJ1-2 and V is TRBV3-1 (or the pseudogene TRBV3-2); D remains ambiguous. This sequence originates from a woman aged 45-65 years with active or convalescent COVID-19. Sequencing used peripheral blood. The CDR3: CASSQDRVHGYTF. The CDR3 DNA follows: TGTGCCAGCAGCCAAGATCGAGTCCATGGCTACACCTTC.